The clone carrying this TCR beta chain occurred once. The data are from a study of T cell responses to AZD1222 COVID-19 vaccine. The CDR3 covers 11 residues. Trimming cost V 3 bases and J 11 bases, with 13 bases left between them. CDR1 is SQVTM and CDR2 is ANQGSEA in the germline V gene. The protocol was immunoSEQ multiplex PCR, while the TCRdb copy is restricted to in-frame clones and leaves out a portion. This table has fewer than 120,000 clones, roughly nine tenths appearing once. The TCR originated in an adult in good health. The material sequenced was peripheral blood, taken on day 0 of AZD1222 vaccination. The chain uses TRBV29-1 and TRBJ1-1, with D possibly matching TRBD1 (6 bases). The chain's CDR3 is CSVDRDNDAFF. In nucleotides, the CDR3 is TGCAGCGTTGATCGGGACAACGACGCTTTCTTT.